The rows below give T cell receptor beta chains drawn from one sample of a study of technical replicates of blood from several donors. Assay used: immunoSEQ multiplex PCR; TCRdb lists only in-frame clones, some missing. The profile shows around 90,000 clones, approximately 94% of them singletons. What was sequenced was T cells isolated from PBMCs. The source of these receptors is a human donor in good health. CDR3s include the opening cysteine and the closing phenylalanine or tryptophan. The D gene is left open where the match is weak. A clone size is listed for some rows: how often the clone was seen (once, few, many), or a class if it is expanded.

CDR3aa: CASRLQGGLGDEQFF
CDR3nt: TGTGCCAGCAGACTACAGGGGGGGTTAGGCGATGAGCAGTTCTTC
abundance: NA
len: 15
d_gene: NA
v_gene: TRBV6-1
j_gene: TRBJ2-1

CDR3aa: CASTGDRVTEAFF
CDR3nt: TGTGCCAGCACAGGGGACCGGGTCACTGAAGCTTTCTTT
abundance: NA
len: 13
d_gene: TRBD1
v_gene: TRBV19
j_gene: TRBJ1-1

CDR3aa: CASSQQGYTGNQPQHF
CDR3nt: TGTGCCAGCAGCCAACAGGGTTACACAGGCAATCAGCCCCAGCATTTT
abundance: NA
len: 16
d_gene: NA
v_gene: TRBV5-5
j_gene: TRBJ1-5

CDR3aa: CASSRLAGEADTQYF
CDR3nt: TGTGCCAGCAGCCGTCTAGCGGGAGAGGCAGATACGCAGTATTTT
abundance: NA
len: 15
d_gene: TRBD2
v_gene: TRBV7-9
j_gene: TRBJ2-3

CDR3aa: CASSLKGGGYGYTF
CDR3nt: TGTGCCAGCAGCTTGAAAGGGGGGGGCTATGGCTACACCTTC
abundance: NA
len: 14
d_gene: NA
v_gene: TRBV7-6
j_gene: TRBJ1-2

CDR3aa: CASSLARGGDTQYF
CDR3nt: TGTGCCAGCAGCTTGGCTCGGGGGGGAGATACGCAGTATTTT
abundance: once
len: 14
d_gene: TRBD2
v_gene: TRBV5-6
j_gene: TRBJ2-3

CDR3aa: CSVEFLHDNTQYF
CDR3nt: TGCAGCGTTGAATTTCTTCACGACAATACGCAGTATTTT
abundance: NA
len: 13
d_gene: NA
v_gene: TRBV29-1
j_gene: TRBJ2-3

CDR3aa: CASSQGPGQSLMDEQYF
CDR3nt: TGCGCCAGCAGCCAAGGCCCGGGACAGTCCCTCATGGACGAGCAGTACTTC
abundance: NA
len: 17
d_gene: TRBD1
v_gene: TRBV4-1
j_gene: TRBJ2-7

CDR3aa: CASSPYFQRGEGGYTF
CDR3nt: TGTGCCAGCAGTCCCTACTTCCAAAGAGGGGAGGGCGGCTACACCTTC
abundance: once
len: 16
d_gene: NA
v_gene: TRBV28
j_gene: TRBJ1-2

CDR3aa: CASSGRTEIYNEQFF
CDR3nt: TGCGCCAGCAGCGGACGGACAGAAATTTACAATGAGCAGTTCTTC
abundance: NA
len: 15
d_gene: NA
v_gene: TRBV5-1
j_gene: TRBJ2-1

CDR3aa: CASSADSGTTFHEQYF
CDR3nt: TGCGCCAGCAGTGCGGACTCCGGGACTACCTTCCACGAGCAGTACTTC
abundance: NA
len: 16
d_gene: TRBD2
v_gene: TRBV10-1
j_gene: TRBJ2-7

CDR3aa: CASSYSTSVDYLQFF
CDR3nt: TGTGCCAGCAGTTACTCGACAAGCGTGGACTACCTACAGTTCTTC
abundance: NA
len: 15
d_gene: NA
v_gene: TRBV6-6
j_gene: TRBJ2-1

CDR3aa: CASSQDYRGTEQFF
CDR3nt: TGTGCCAGCAGCCAAGATTATCGGGGTACGGAGCAGTTCTTC
abundance: NA
len: 14
d_gene: NA
v_gene: TRBV14
j_gene: TRBJ2-1

CDR3aa: CSVNWAGQNTDTQYF
CDR3nt: TGCAGCGTTAATTGGGCGGGACAGAACACAGATACGCAGTATTTT
abundance: NA
len: 15
d_gene: NA
v_gene: TRBV29-1
j_gene: TRBJ2-3

CDR3aa: CSARWGGGSTF
CDR3nt: NA
abundance: NA
len: 11
d_gene: NA
v_gene: TRBV20-1
j_gene: TRBJ1-2

CDR3aa: CASSFAGGKLFF
CDR3nt: TGTGCCAGCAGCTTCGCCGGCGGAAAACTGTTTTTT
abundance: NA
len: 12
d_gene: NA
v_gene: TRBV13
j_gene: TRBJ1-4

CDR3aa: CASSLWDSQETQYF
CDR3nt: TGTGCCAGCAGTTTATGGGACTCTCAAGAGACCCAGTACTTC
abundance: few
len: 14
d_gene: NA
v_gene: TRBV27
j_gene: TRBJ2-5

CDR3aa: CASSRGAGDTQYF
CDR3nt: TGTGCCAGCAGCCGGGGTGCGGGAGATACGCAGTATTTT
abundance: NA
len: 13
d_gene: NA
v_gene: TRBV6-4
j_gene: TRBJ2-3

CDR3aa: CASSAWDRDLHVGEAFF
CDR3nt: TGTGCCAGCAGTGCCTGGGACAGGGATCTTCACGTTGGTGAAGCTTTCTTT
abundance: NA
len: 17
d_gene: TRBD1
v_gene: TRBV6-1
j_gene: TRBJ1-1

CDR3aa: CASSSAAGAGHEQYF
CDR3nt: TGTGCCAGCAGCTCCGCGGCAGGGGCCGGGCACGAGCAGTACTTC
abundance: NA
len: 15
d_gene: NA
v_gene: TRBV11-2
j_gene: TRBJ2-7

CDR3aa: CASSFGTGEETQYF
CDR3nt: TGCGCCAGCAGCTTTGGGACAGGGGAGGAGACCCAGTACTTC
abundance: NA
len: 14
d_gene: TRBD1
v_gene: TRBV5-1
j_gene: TRBJ2-5

CDR3aa: CASSQTSGREQFF
CDR3nt: TGTGCCAGCTCTCAGACTAGCGGGAGGGAGCAGTTCTTC
abundance: once
len: 13
d_gene: TRBD2
v_gene: TRBV9
j_gene: TRBJ2-1

CDR3aa: CASSFARGTEAFF
CDR3nt: TGTGCCAGCAGTTTCGCCAGGGGCACTGAAGCTTTCTTT
abundance: NA
len: 13
d_gene: NA
v_gene: TRBV28
j_gene: TRBJ1-1

CDR3aa: CASSLTRDLYYEQYF
CDR3nt: TGTGCCAGCAGTTTAACCCGGGACTTATACTACGAGCAGTACTTC
abundance: NA
len: 15
d_gene: NA
v_gene: TRBV28
j_gene: TRBJ2-7

CDR3aa: CASSSGTGWRGYTF
CDR3nt: TGTGCCAGCAGCTCCGGGACAGGTTGGCGTGGCTACACCTTC
abundance: once
len: 14
d_gene: TRBD1
v_gene: TRBV7-9
j_gene: TRBJ1-2

CDR3aa: CASSVLAEPYEQYF
CDR3nt: TGTGCCAGCAGCGTACTAGCGGAGCCCTACGAGCAGTACTTC
abundance: NA
len: 14
d_gene: TRBD2
v_gene: TRBV9
j_gene: TRBJ2-7

CDR3aa: CASSSRMDRGRTGELFF
CDR3nt: TGTGCCAGCAGCTCTCGGATGGACAGGGGTCGTACCGGGGAGCTGTTTTTT
abundance: NA
len: 17
d_gene: TRBD1
v_gene: TRBV7-9
j_gene: TRBJ2-2

CDR3aa: CASSSGNKAYTF
CDR3nt: TGTGCCAGCAGTTCAGGGAACAAGGCCTACACCTTC
abundance: NA
len: 12
d_gene: NA
v_gene: TRBV27
j_gene: TRBJ1-2

CDR3aa: CASSKTSAVLADTQYF
CDR3nt: TGTGCCAGCAGTAAGACTAGTGCGGTTCTCGCAGATACGCAGTATTTT
abundance: once
len: 16
d_gene: NA
v_gene: TRBV7-6
j_gene: TRBJ2-3

CDR3aa: CASSSIQGRGRRLSTEAFF
CDR3nt: TGTGCCAGCAGCTCAATCCAGGGGCGAGGGAGAAGGTTGAGCACTGAAGCTTTCTTT
abundance: NA
len: 19
d_gene: NA
v_gene: TRBV9
j_gene: TRBJ1-1

CDR3aa: CASSAGTSAVNEQFF
CDR3nt: TGCGCCAGCAGCGCCGGGACTAGCGCGGTGAATGAGCAGTTCTTC
abundance: NA
len: 15
d_gene: TRBD2
v_gene: TRBV5-1
j_gene: TRBJ2-1

CDR3aa: CASSSTGRLGEQFF
CDR3nt: TGTGCCAGCAGCTCAACGGGTAGGTTGGGTGAGCAGTTCTTC
abundance: NA
len: 14
d_gene: NA
v_gene: TRBV7-9
j_gene: TRBJ2-1

CDR3aa: CASSVGGRGTGLSDTQYF
CDR3nt: TGTGCCAGCAGCGTAGGAGGCCGGGGGACAGGGTTGTCAGATACGCAGTATTTT
abundance: NA
len: 18
d_gene: TRBD1
v_gene: TRBV9
j_gene: TRBJ2-3

CDR3aa: CASSYPRDRAYQPQHF
CDR3nt: TGTGCCAGCAGCTACCCCCGGGACAGGGCTTATCAGCCCCAGCATTTT
abundance: NA
len: 16
d_gene: TRBD1
v_gene: TRBV6-5
j_gene: TRBJ1-5

CDR3aa: CASSLVRGRGYTF
CDR3nt: TGTGCCAGCAGCTTAGTCCGGGGAAGAGGCTACACCTTC
abundance: NA
len: 13
d_gene: NA
v_gene: TRBV7-2
j_gene: TRBJ1-2

CDR3aa: CASSVFPGLSRAFF
CDR3nt: TGTGCCAGCAGTGTCTTCCCGGGACTGTCGCGGGCTTTCTTT
abundance: NA
len: 14
d_gene: NA
v_gene: TRBV25-1
j_gene: TRBJ1-1

CDR3aa: CASSQFGIASYEQYF
CDR3nt: TGCGCCAGCAGCCAATTCGGGATAGCGAGCTACGAGCAGTACTTC
abundance: NA
len: 15
d_gene: NA
v_gene: TRBV4-1
j_gene: TRBJ2-7

CDR3aa: CASSQTSGSYEQYF
CDR3nt: TGTGCCAGCAGTCAGACTAGCGGGAGCTACGAGCAGTACTTC
abundance: NA
len: 14
d_gene: TRBD2
v_gene: TRBV2
j_gene: TRBJ2-7

CDR3aa: CASSDPGTGGFYGYTF
CDR3nt: TGTGCCAGCAGTGACCCGGGGACAGGGGGCTTCTATGGCTACACCTTC
abundance: NA
len: 16
d_gene: TRBD1
v_gene: TRBV25-1
j_gene: TRBJ1-2

CDR3aa: CASSVAGGRTDTQYF
CDR3nt: TGTGCCAGCAGCGTAGCGGGAGGGCGCACAGATACGCAGTATTTT
abundance: NA
len: 15
d_gene: TRBD2
v_gene: TRBV5-4
j_gene: TRBJ2-3

CDR3aa: CASSPGQSATLEQYF
CDR3nt: TGTGCCAGCAGTCCCGGACAGAGTGCGACTTTGGAGCAGTACTTC
abundance: NA
len: 15
d_gene: NA
v_gene: TRBV2
j_gene: TRBJ2-7

CDR3aa: CASSAGGNTIYF
CDR3nt: TGTGCCAGCAGTGCAGGAGGAAACACCATATATTTT
abundance: NA
len: 12
d_gene: NA
v_gene: TRBV25-1
j_gene: TRBJ1-3